This T cell receptor beta chain was observed in a study of T cell repertoires in cytomegalovirus infection. Study-level background: Public TCR beta signatures were indicative of both CMV infection and a matching HLA type.

Germline lookup yields CDR1 MNHEY and CDR2 SMNVEV (reference sequence). The ends were cut back, 0 bases at V and 4 bases at J, with 9 bases in the middle. The CDR3 has 14 amino acids. Concerning this clonotype itself: Its antigen is unidentified.

TCRdb processed the reads anew with MiXCR; each CDR3 protein has one entry. This sample has roughly 350,000 distinct CDR3 sequences; about 35% occur once, and the top ten carry roughly 14%. Study-level results: Cumulative public TCR beta family frequency identified carriers of CMV plus the relevant HLA. The study found HLA-C-restricted CMV-specific TCR beta clonotypes dominating the ex vivo response.

Sequencing was performed on cultured PBMCs, taken from culture after CMV antigen stimulation. The chain uses TRBV27 and TRBJ1-2; D call uncertain. The receptor was isolated from a human donor in good health (CMV status not recorded). Some clones in this sample may be carry-over from other donors' samples. The CDR3 sequence is CASSLSSSSYGYTF. The CDR3 region has the DNA TGTGCCAGCAGTTTATCGTCCTCCAGCTATGGCTACACCTTC.